Sequencing of this T cell receptor (beta chain) was carried out in a study of cytomegalovirus exposure and HLA in healthy donors. Primers: 60 Vbeta forward and 13 Jbeta reverse. In the original analysis: Roughly 11 million of the 60 million to 80 million unique TCR beta chains counted in a later analysis were shared. Clones were read by immunoSEQ multiplex PCR, and TCRdb kept only the in-frame ones, dropping some. V, J and clone size are taken as reported in that table, and D and trimming were inferred from the DNA itself. The sample comprises roughly 240,000 clones, roughly 84% of which are singletons, and 0.24% rests with the top ten. Details on this clone: Its cognate antigen is unknown.

V lost 4 bases, J lost 0 bases, and 13 bases stayed unmatched. Germline V gene sequence: CDR1 MRHNA, CDR2 SNTAGT. CDR3 length: 19 residues. Regarding the study as a whole: In a later analysis, the majority of CMV-associated beta chains seemingly showed HLA restriction. The authors enumerated roughly 180 TCR beta chains as linked to cytomegalovirus. In a later analysis, TCR beta V- and J-gene trimming was associated with a missense DCLRE1C variant.

The V call is TRBV6-4, the J call TRBJ2-1, with 9 bases lining up with TRBD2. The source is a girl aged 2 to 10 in good health and CMV-seronegative. The sequenced sample consisted of PBMCs. Here the CDR3 DNA reads TGTGCCAGCAGTGCCCGAGGGACTAGCACTTCGAGCTCCTACAATGAGCAGTTCTTC. Amino acids: CASSARGTSTSSSYNEQFF.